The rows below give T cell receptor beta chains drawn from one sample of a study of shared clonotypes between healthy human individuals. TCRdb's table, derived via immunoSEQ multiplex PCR, lists solely in-frame clones and lacks some. The profile shows roughly 1,500,000 clones, 98% of them singletons. The sequencing input was naive CD4+ T cells sorted from blood. The source of these receptors is a man younger than 45 in good health. Each CDR3 is given with its conserved first and last residue.

12 TRBV27 CASSSIGTEAFF
15 TRBV27 CASSLRGLRSYEQYF
12 TRBV5-6 CASSLDGYGYTF
16 TRBV19 CASSTRGAGVGNEQFF
14 TRBV5-1 CASSAGGGAYEQYF
11 TRBV20-1 CSARGALGAFF
16 TRBV11-2 CASSSQTILTAYEQYF
14 TRBV28 CASTTTSVVGELFF
14 TRBV7-2 CASSFWLGSETQYF
15 TRBV5-1 CASSLGPGSAGELFF
13 TRBV18 CASSPGRGYEQYF
12 TRBV5-6 CASSFDSYEQYF
14 TRBV2 CASSWDNSIVEQYF
13 TRBV2 CAIKAGGTDTQYF
16 TRBV4-1 CASSQDPGLAGVEQFF
14 TRBV5-4 CASSPQTSADTQYF
17 TRBV9 CASSVGLSSEPTDTQYF
16 TRBV11-2 CASSSGASATLEEQYF
15 TRBV18 CASSPPGTSTNEQFF
14 TRBV27 CASTVAGHYNEQFF
17 TRBV27 CASSSRIGQGEPYEQYF
14 TRBV6-5 CASSHQGSNQPQHF
12 TRBV10-2 CASSDSTDTQYF
14 TRBV7-2 CASSKDRGRVEQYF
15 TRBV15 CATSREFGSLNEQFF
14 TRBV9 CASSYSAATYEQYF
16 TRBV29-1 CSVLGLAGGTTDTQYF
14 TRBV18 CASSPDRGVTEAFF
12 TRBV6-6 CARGGYNNEQFF
16 TRBV7-9 CASSFQLAGGTGELFF
14 TRBV11-2 CASRSVRRFGGYTF
13 TRBV4-1 CASSPFGVGGYTF
12 TRBV29-1 CSAGRSGNEQFF
16 TRBV7-9 CASSLRQGGGTDTQYF
11 TRBV5-1 CASSFNNEQFF